These 30 T cell receptor beta chains were all obtained from the same sample, sequenced in a study of post-analysis software for immune sequencing data. Overall study results and limits: Five or six TRBV segments, TRBV5-6, TRBV5-1 and TRBV20-1 among them, were found more frequent in patients than controls.

For these TCRs, the target antigens are not known. Every TCR beta cDNA library bore unique molecular identifiers. One entry per CDR3 protein, called by TCRdb with MiXCR from the PCR reads. In the table there are fewer than 850,000 distinct CDR3 sequences, more than 45% of which are singletons. The sequencing sample was made of blood. Every receptor here comes from a girl aged 5-17 years with multiple sclerosis.

For the CDR3, the DNA is TGTGCCACGCGGGGGGTTCGTTCAGCTTTCTTT. Translated: CATRGVRSAFF. The gene calls are TRBV27 and TRBJ1-1, with a weak D call TRBD1 (5 bases). The germline V gene has CDR1 MNHEY and CDR2 SMNVEV (reference sequence). The CDR3 runs to 11 residues. Trimming pared 10 bases from V and 10 bases from J, leaving 16 bases between.

The rearrangement uses TRBV11-2 and TRBJ2-7; TRBD2 might be the D (5 bases). Trimming pared 5 bases from V and 2 bases from J, leaving 16 bases between. The CDR3 runs 15 residues. The germline V gene encodes CDR1 SGHAT and CDR2 FQNNGV. In DNA form, the CDR3 reads TGTGCCAGCAGCCTTCTAAGAGGGATCCCCTACGAGCAGTACTTC. Translation: CASSLLRGIPYEQYF.

This clonotype appeared a few times. The genes are TRBV4-3 and TRBJ2-1, with D possibly being TRBD2 (6 bases). The CDR3 loop spans 13 amino acids. CDR1 LGHNA and CDR2 YSLEER come from the germline V gene. Trimming removed 4 bases from V and 13 bases from J, with 17 bases in between. CDR3 sequence reads: CASSPAVSGEQFF. The CDR3 DNA is TGCGCCAGCAGCCCGGCGGTTAGCGGTGAACAGTTCTTC.

The rearrangement joins TRBV7-8 to TRBJ2-7; 7 nucleotides match TRBD2. The J segment lost 3 bases and the V segment lost 4 bases, leaving 21 bases of the junction unmatched. This CDR3 is built from 19 residues. CDR1 SGHVS and CDR2 FQNEAQ come from the germline V gene. For the CDR3, the DNA is TGTGCCAGCAGCTCCCCGGCGAGGGGAGGGCTCCTAAACCACTACGAGCAGTACTTC. It codes for CASSSPARGGLLNHYEQYF.

This clonotype was counted only a few times. The chain is built from TRBV5-1 and TRBJ2-5; TRBD1 agrees at 10 bases. The tail of the sequence fits TRBJ2-7 better, so the J call may be wrong. The CDR3 covers 14 residues. CDR1 is SGHRS and CDR2 is YFSETQ in the germline V gene. This CDR3 reads CASSPGQGTGEQYF. CDR3 nucleotides: TGCGCCAGCAGTCCGGGACAGGGGACAGGCGAGCAGTACTTC.

The chain carries TRBV20-1 and TRBJ2-7; 15 nucleotides match TRBD2. This CDR3 is 13 amino acids long. The germline CDR1 and CDR2 sequences are DFQATT and SNEGSKA (reference sequence). V was clipped by 6 bases and J by 9 bases; unmatched bases: 6. CDR3 amino acids: CSANEGLAGGQYF. The CDR3 DNA sequence: TGCAGTGCGAACGAGGGACTAGCGGGAGGGCAGTACTTC.

This clonotype was detected a few times. The J gene is TRBJ1-2, the V gene TRBV12-3 or TRBV12-4; TRBD1 might be the D (5 bases). Deletions cut 2 bases from V and 3 bases from J, with 13 bases between. CDR3 size: 15 residues. CDR3 coding DNA: TGTGCCAGCAGTTTATCTGTTGGGGCGGACTATGGCTACACCTTC. Protein product: CASSLSVGADYGYTF.

About this clonotype itself: One end of the junction fails to match germline, which may point to a read error. In DNA, the CDR3 is TGTGCCAGTAGGATAGCGGGAGGGTCCAATGAGCAGTTCTTC. Amino acid sequence: CASRIAGGSNEQFF. The chain recombines TRBV19 with TRBJ2-1; 11 nucleotides line up with TRBD2. Germline CDR1 reads LNHDA; CDR2 reads SQIVND (reference sequence). This CDR3 is built from 14 residues.

V gene TRBV7-3 combines with J gene TRBJ2-1; the D is unclear. The CDR3 extends over 14 amino acids. Germline CDR1 SGHTA, CDR2 FQGTGA. V lost 2 bases, J lost 5 bases, and 10 bases lay in between. The CDR3 bases are TGTGCCAGCAGCTTAGGCTGTGGCAACAATGAGCAGTTCTTC. It encodes CASSLGCGNNEQFF.

The J gene is TRBJ1-1, the V gene TRBV29-1; possible D gene TRBD1, 5 bases. V was shortened by 4 bases and J by 4 bases, with 10 bases between the two germline ends. This CDR3 is 12 amino acids long. CDR1 is SQVTM, CDR2 ANQGSEA, per germline. The CDR3, as DNA: TGCAGCGTTGGGCAGGGTGGCACTGAAGCTTTCTTT. It specifies CSVGQGGTEAFF.

In its sample, this clonotype was seen a few times. The chain uses TRBV20-1 and TRBJ2-1; 9 bases line up with TRBD2. The CDR3 loop spans 14 amino acids. V lost 2 bases and J lost 6; bases outside the gene matches: 5. Germline values: CDR1 DFQATT, CDR2 SNEGSKA (reference sequence). This CDR3 reads CSARTISGSNEQFF. CDR3 coding DNA: TGCAGTGCTAGAACCATTAGCGGGAGCAATGAGCAGTTCTTC.

This clonotype was detected many times. This sequence joins TRBV6-2 or TRBV6-3 and TRBJ2-5; TRBD2 matches 12 bases. J lost 1 base, V lost 6 bases, and 6 bases had no gene match. The CDR3 contains 16 residues. Germline assignment: CDR1 MNHEY and CDR2 SVGEGT. The CDR3 DNA sequence: TGTGCCAGCAGCAGAGGACTAGCGGGACTCCAAGAGACCCAGTACTTC. It yields the protein CASSRGLAGLQETQYF.

The chain employs TRBV12-5 and TRBJ2-1; 7 bases map to TRBD1. The CDR3 has 17 residues. Germline CDR1 reads LGHNT; CDR2 reads FRNRAP. V gave up 5 bases and J gave up 6 bases; unmatched junction bases: 16. CDR3 sequence (DNA): TGTGCTAGTGGTCCTGGGGCGTCGGGACAGTTCCTCAATGAGCAGTTCTTC. Its translation: CASGPGASGQFLNEQFF.

This clonotype was counted only a few times. This chain connects TRBV24-1 to TRBJ2-3, with D perhaps matching TRBD1 (5 bases). The V end was cut by 4 bases, the J end by 9 bases, with 10 bases between. This CDR3 has 12 residues. Germline assignment: CDR1 KGHDR and CDR2 SFDVKD. The CDR3: CATSDSRETQYF. In nucleotides, the CDR3 is TGTGCCACCAGTGACTCCAGGGAAACGCAGTATTTT.

This sequence joins TRBV29-1 and TRBJ2-3, with a tentative D call TRBD1 (5 bases). Trimming took off 6 bases at V and 0 bases at J, with 13 bases between the two ends. The germline V gene has CDR1 SQVTM and CDR2 ANQGSEA. The CDR3 is 14 amino acids. CDR3 amino acids: CSVRTHPSTDTQYF. DNA of the CDR3: TGCAGCGTCCGGACACACCCTAGCACAGATACGCAGTATTTT.

The CDR3 loop reads CASSPPSAGSYEQYF. CDR3 nucleotide sequence: TGTGCCAGCTCACCACCGAGCGCGGGCTCCTACGAGCAGTACTTC. This chain links TRBV18 with TRBJ2-7; tentatively, D is TRBD2 (5 bases). Germline V lookup: CDR1 KGHSH, CDR2 LQKENI. Trimming removed 0 bases from V and 0 bases from J, with 9 bases in between. The CDR3 covers 15 residues.

V usage is TRBV30 and J usage is TRBJ1-1, with D unclear. Germline CDR1 reads GTSNPN; CDR2 reads SVGIG (reference sequence). The CDR3 spans 11 residues. V was shortened by 3 bases and J by 7 bases, with 9 bases between the two germline ends. CDR3 loop: CAWSPVGEAFF. Here the CDR3 DNA reads TGTGCCTGGAGCCCCGTGGGTGAAGCTTTCTTT.

This clonotype was seen a few times. The rearrangement joins TRBV24-1 to TRBJ2-6; TRBD1 aligns across 10 bases. The CDR3 spans 18 residues. Germline CDR1 reads KGHDR; CDR2 reads SFDVKD. J gave up 0 bases and V 3 bases, and 4 bases lay outside the gene matches. The CDR3 coding sequence is TGTGCCACCAGTGATATGGACAGGGGGTACTCTGGGGCCAACGTCCTGACTTTC. Protein product: CATSDMDRGYSGANVLTF.

This clonotype was counted a single time. The chain employs TRBV6-5 and TRBJ1-1; 9 nucleotides align to TRBD1. In germline, CDR1 is MNHEY, CDR2 SVGAGI. The length of the CDR3 is 14 residues. Losses at the gene ends were 7 bases for V and 5 bases for J; bases not matched to a gene: 8. For the CDR3, the DNA is TGTGCCAGCACTTCACAGGGGGCGCGGACTGAAGCTTTCTTT. Protein sequence: CASTSQGARTEAFF.

This clonotype has more than one count but fewer than ten. The chain is built from TRBV20-1 and TRBJ2-7; D uncertain. The CDR3 has 13 amino acids. Trimming stripped 4 bases from V and 3 bases from J, with 13 bases between. CDR1 and CDR2 (germline): DFQATT, SNEGSKA (reference sequence). The DNA for the CDR3 is TGCAGTGCTAAGGCGCTAAGGATCTACGAGCAGTACTTC. Protein: CSAKALRIYEQYF.

This chain connects TRBV29-1 to TRBJ2-7; TRBD1 is a possible D gene (5 bases). The CDR3 loop spans 11 amino acids. The V gene lost 6 bases and the J gene lost 1 base, with 7 bases spanning the gap. Per germline, CDR1 SQVTM and CDR2 ANQGSEA. The CDR3 DNA reads TGCAGCGTAGGGGAATCCTACGAGCAGTACTTC. Its translation: CSVGESYEQYF.

This clonotype came up a few times. V is TRBV7-2 and J is TRBJ1-1; no firm D call. The CDR3 contains 13 residues. With 1 base removed from V and 4 bases from J, the gap between germline ends came to 7 bases. Germline values: CDR1 SGHTA, CDR2 FQGNSA. The CDR3 DNA sequence: TGTGCCAGCAGCTTAGTTGGCAGCACTGAAGCTTTCTTT. Translating it yields CASSLVGSTEAFF.

The V and J genes are TRBV4-3 and TRBJ2-6, with D perhaps matching TRBD2 (5 bases). Germline CDR1 and CDR2: LGHNA and YSLEER. With 1 base removed from V and 4 bases from J, the gap between germline ends came to 11 bases. CDR3 length: 16 residues. CDR3 residues: CASSQGEGLGANVLTF. CDR3 coding DNA: TGCGCCAGCAGCCAAGGTGAGGGTCTGGGGGCCAACGTCCTGACTTTC.

CDR3 amino acids: CASSLWPEYTDTQYF. Written as DNA, the CDR3 is TGTGCCAGCAGTTTATGGCCAGAGTACACAGATACGCAGTATTTT. The chain has TRBV27 and TRBJ2-3; no definite D call. The CDR3 is made up of 15 amino acids. CDR1 is MNHEY, CDR2 SMNVEV, per germline (reference sequence). Trimming removed 1 base at V and 2 bases at J, with 10 bases between.

The J gene is TRBJ2-1, the V gene TRBV5-6; D gene uncertain. The germline V and J ends were trimmed by 3 bases and 5 bases, with 9 bases remaining between them. This CDR3 spans 13 amino acids. From germline, CDR1 is SGHDT and CDR2 YYEEEE. This chain's CDR3 is CASSSDLDNEQFF. The CDR3 DNA reads as TGTGCCAGCAGCTCTGACTTGGACAATGAGCAGTTCTTC.

This clonotype was counted only a few times. The chain uses TRBV5-1 and TRBJ2-1, with 11 bases that match TRBD1. The germline gives CDR1 SGHRS, CDR2 YFSETQ. With 0 bases clipped from V and 10 bases from J, the junction kept 15 bases outside the gene matches. CDR3 length: 18 residues. CDR3 nucleotides: TGCGCCAGCAGCTTGGGGACAGGGGGCCCCGCGTTCGAAGGCGAGCAGTTCTTC. This gives the protein CASSLGTGGPAFEGEQFF.

J is TRBJ2-1 and V is TRBV27; D may be TRBD1 or TRBD2 (6 bases each). Looked up from germline, CDR1 is MNHEY and CDR2 is SMNVEV (reference sequence). The CDR3 covers 16 residues. Between the trimmed V and J ends, which lost 4 bases and 4 bases, there was a span of 17 bases. The CDR3: CASSSPPSGAYNEQFF. The DNA for the CDR3 is TGTGCCAGCAGTTCCCCCCCTTCGGGGGCATACAATGAGCAGTTCTTC.

In this sample, this clonotype turned up a few times. The genes are TRBV9 and TRBJ2-1, with unresolved D. The CDR3 extends over 12 amino acids. Germline values: CDR1 SGDLS, CDR2 YYNGEE. Trimming left V 0 bases short and J 2 bases short, with 0 bases between. Here the CDR3 reads CASSVAYNEQFF. As DNA, the CDR3 is TGTGCCAGCAGCGTAGCCTACAATGAGCAGTTCTTC.

The CDR3 loop is CASSLGRDRAWGYTF. The CDR3 nucleotides are TGTGCCAGCAGCTTGGGCCGGGACAGGGCGTGGGGCTACACCTTC. This sequence joins TRBV5-6 and TRBJ1-2; TRBD1 matches 9 bases. Germline CDR1 and CDR2: SGHDT and YYEEEE. The CDR3 loop spans 15 amino acids. V trimming: 0 bases; J trimming: 8 bases; junction bases outside the gene matches: 8.

The V call is TRBV6-1, the J call TRBJ2-1, with D perhaps assigned TRBD1 or TRBD2 (5 bases each). The CDR3 loop spans 15 amino acids. V was trimmed by 5 bases and J by 0 bases, leaving 11 bases between them. Germline CDR1 MNHNS, CDR2 SASEGT. CDR3 protein: CASSRDPSSYNEQFF. CDR3 DNA sequence: TGTGCCAGCAGTCGGGACCCGAGCTCCTACAATGAGCAGTTCTTC.